This TCR beta chain stems from a study of blood T cell repertoires in COVID-19 (TCRdb year 2020). Background for the entire study: Collaborator samples came from the United States, Italy and Spain and covered acute and convalescent phases of COVID-19. HLA class I and class II types, where available, came from metadata supplied by the sample provider rather than from assay-based typing. The dataset comprised deeply sampled blood TCRbeta repertoires from subjects exposed to, actively infected with, or recovered from COVID-19. Samples came from the ongoing ImmuneRACE study (first 160 participants) plus 1,254 subjects from 6 global collaborators. The sample metadata nearly always contained a de-identified subject ID, COVID-19 status, age in years and sex. The repertoires were released in a freely available public database intended as a resource for research on the immune response to SARS-CoV-2. The material from the prospective study consisted of cDNA or gDNA derived from T cells, B-cell-depleted T cells, or PBMCs.

From the cysteine up to the phenylalanine, the CDR3 has a length of 16 residues. The retained sequence is limited to the CDR3, 48 bases, with the frame set at the first base. As encoded in the germline V gene, CDR1 is MDHEN while CDR2 is SYDVKM. Trimming removed 5 bases from V and 6 bases from J, leaving 20 bases between the germline ends. As concerns this clone: The target of this receptor is not known. Base qualities are not provided; no much larger clone lies one nucleotide away.

TCRbeta CDR3 regions were amplified from genomic DNA by means of the immunoSEQ Assay, a bias-controlled multiplex PCR. Per the source publication's procedure: Within the assay, amplification of reference gene primers was used to estimate how many nucleated cells each sample contained. To quantify the absolute abundance of each unique TCRbeta CDR3 rearrangement, sequence reads were collapsed and filtered. For each sample, productive Simpson clonality was calculated by taking the square root of Simpson's diversity index across productive rearrangements. TCRdb carries this immuneACCESS record with in-frame sequences only. Its versions omit some clonotypes, under half of them owing to an unresolved V gene in the studies checked, with the rest unexplained. That table is the source of V, J and clone size, and D and trimming were worked out from the DNA. The sample table records around 140,000 clones; around 87% of these occur just once. The ten most abundant clones make up approximately 10% of the sample.

In the prospective study, participants were about 18 to 89 years old, resided in 24 geographic areas of the United States, and were enrolled through a virtual design. Cohort assignment in the prospective study relied on participant-reported clinical history from a screening survey and a study questionnaire. Recovered participants in ImmuneRACE Cohort 3 were defined as having two consecutive negative NP/OP PCR tests, clearance from a healthcare professional, or resolution of symptoms. In the prospective study, mobile phlebotomists collected whole blood, serum and a nasopharyngeal or oropharyngeal swab from each participant. Additional blood draws and questionnaires over an approximately two-month period could optionally be provided by prospective study participants. Blood samples from the prospective study were shipped frozen or at room temperature prior to DNA extraction. Points the paper makes about the study in general: How much clinical and demographic metadata was included differed by source and by participant, and the metadata was provided uncurated.

The sequenced material came from PBMCs or T cells enriched from blood (not recorded which). This receptor chain uses TRBV28 and TRBJ2-1, with TRBD1 as a weak D call on 5 bases. The receptor's source is a man in his fifties or sixties who had recovered from COVID-19. For the CDR3, the sequence is CASSTIQGSVGNEQFF. The DNA reads TGTGCCAGCAGTACCATCCAGGGTTCGGTGGGCAATGAGCAGTTCTTC.